A selection of T cell receptor beta chains follows, all from one sample in a study of T cell responses to AZD1222 COVID-19 vaccine. The table came from immunoSEQ multiplex PCR; TCRdb's copy has only in-frame clones and leaves some out. Here the sample spans over 25,000 clones, about nine tenths being singletons. The source was peripheral blood, collected 28 days after the second AZD1222 dose. The receptors originated from an adult who received the AZD1222 COVID-19 vaccine. Both conserved end residues are part of each CDR3. Fields, in order: D gene, V gene, CDR3 length, CDR3 protein. A D gene is named only where the DNA matches it firmly.

d_call: TRBD2
v_call: TRBV7-9
cdr3_length: 15
cdr3_aa: CASSVGGLVQETQYF

d_call: -
v_call: TRBV5-1
cdr3_length: 13
cdr3_aa: CASSYDRNTEAFF

d_call: -
v_call: TRBV6-6
cdr3_length: 11
cdr3_aa: CASTFTDTQYF

d_call: -
v_call: TRBV28
cdr3_length: 14
cdr3_aa: CASSLREPYNEQFF

d_call: -
v_call: TRBV10-3
cdr3_length: 15
cdr3_aa: CAISEASRSGNTIYF

d_call: TRBD1
v_call: TRBV5-1
cdr3_length: 11
cdr3_aa: CASSLDRGYTF

d_call: TRBD2
v_call: TRBV5-1
cdr3_length: 15
cdr3_aa: CASSGGRGSYNEQFF

d_call: -
v_call: TRBV27
cdr3_length: 14
cdr3_aa: CASSYAGTNYGYTF

d_call: -
v_call: TRBV21-1
cdr3_length: 16
cdr3_aa: CASLQPLHPGTDTQYF

d_call: -
v_call: TRBV18
cdr3_length: 15
cdr3_aa: CASSPPGTPRNTQYF

d_call: TRBD1
v_call: TRBV7-9
cdr3_length: 14
cdr3_aa: CASSRPGQGNTIYF

d_call: -
v_call: TRBV3-1/TRBV3-2
cdr3_length: 8
cdr3_aa: CASDCYTF

d_call: TRBD1
v_call: TRBV27
cdr3_length: 15
cdr3_aa: CASRGDSLSGNTIYF

d_call: -
v_call: TRBV5-5
cdr3_length: 17
cdr3_aa: CASSLLGGSRMNTEAFF

d_call: -
v_call: TRBV3-1/TRBV3-2
cdr3_length: 15
cdr3_aa: CASSQDRQGYNEQFF

d_call: TRBD2
v_call: TRBV5-1
cdr3_length: 14
cdr3_aa: CASSLGLAAETQYF

d_call: -
v_call: TRBV5-6
cdr3_length: 16
cdr3_aa: CASTLWLGDTYGKLFF

d_call: TRBD1
v_call: TRBV7-2
cdr3_length: 15
cdr3_aa: CASSPPPRQGPPLHF

d_call: -
v_call: TRBV6-5
cdr3_length: 14
cdr3_aa: CASSSDRPTGELFF